The 6 T cell receptor beta chains in this list originate from one sample, sequenced in a study of PD-1 blockade in classical Hodgkin lymphoma (dated by TCRdb to about 2020). The protocol used for the library was the immunoSEQ multiplex PCR assay. TCRdb took this table from immuneACCESS and kept in-frame rearrangements with V and J called. Such tables lack part of the clones; where checked against another copy, unresolved V genes explain under half of the gap, and the rest is unexplained. The sample table records more than 8,000 clones; roughly 85% of these occur just once. The ten largest clones capture roughly 28% of the sample. In light of the paper, this sample's time point label describes: cycle 4 day 1 (C4D1), after about 6 weeks of nivolumab. Every trial patient had relapsed following autologous stem cell transplantation, and prior brentuximab vedotin exposure was what differed among cohorts A, B and C. Using a Miltenyi CD8+ T cell isolation kit, CD8+ T cells were purified from thawed PBMCs through magnetic negative selection.

The sample here was CD8+ T cells from blood, taken before the fourth cycle of nivolumab. The receptor source for this set is a human donor with classical Hodgkin lymphoma.

V gene TRBV10-3 combines with J gene TRBJ1-1; 9 bases line up with TRBD1. Germline CDR1 is ENHRY and CDR2 is SYGVKD. The CDR3 covers 14 residues. The V gene end was trimmed by 8 bases and the J gene end by 4 bases; junction bases not matched to a gene: 8. The CDR3 here is CAIADRGLATEAFF. The DNA for the CDR3 is TGTGCCATCGCTGACAGGGGGTTGGCCACTGAAGCTTTCTTT.

The V call is TRBV7-9, the J call TRBJ1-5, with D hard to call. CDR3 length: 13 residues. Germline values: CDR1 SEHNR, CDR2 FQNEAQ (reference sequence). Trimming removed 2 bases from V and 10 bases from J, with 12 bases in between. The CDR3 loop reads CASSLNEVYPQHF. The CDR3 DNA is TGTGCCAGCAGCTTAAATGAGGTTTACCCCCAGCATTTT.

The rearrangement joins TRBV7-8 to TRBJ2-1; D may be TRBD1 or TRBD2 (5 bases each). This CDR3 comprises 13 residues. Germline loops: CDR1 SGHVS, CDR2 FQNEAQ. V dropped 4 bases and J dropped 7 bases, with 11 bases sitting between them. DNA of the CDR3: TGTGCCAGCAGCTCCGGGGCGTTTAATGAGCAGTTCTTC. Translation: CASSSGAFNEQFF. The full variable domain, rest sourced from reference TRBV7-8 and TRBJ2-1, is GAGVSQSPRYKVAKRGQDVALRCDPISGHVSLFWYQQALGQGPEFLTYFQNEAQLDKSGLPSDRFFAERPEGSVSTLKIQRTQQEDSAVYLCASSSGAFNEQFFGPGTRLTVL.

This clone was seen more than once but under ten times. The chain recombines TRBV7-2 with TRBJ2-7; weak D call: TRBD2 (6 bases). Germline V gene lookup returns CDR1 SGHTA and CDR2 FQGNSA. Deletions cut 2 bases from V and 2 bases from J, with 13 bases between. The CDR3 covers 15 residues. The CDR3 loop is CASSLPRGPTYEQYF. CDR3 DNA sequence: TGTGCCAGCAGCTTACCGCGGGGACCCACCTACGAGCAGTACTTC.

This chain joins TRBV6-5 and TRBJ2-3; 9 positions agree with TRBD2. Germline V gene data show CDR1 as MNHEY and CDR2 as SVGAGI. The CDR3 consists of 14 residues. Trimming removed 6 bases from V and 4 bases from J; junction bases left unmatched: 5. The CDR3 DNA is TGTGCCAGCAGCTTAGCGGGGGACGCAGATACGCAGTATTTT. This sequence encodes CASSLAGDADTQYF.

This clone was seen only once. The chain has TRBV6-5 and TRBJ2-5; D not certain. CDR1 and CDR2 (germline): MNHEY, SVGAGI. V dropped 6 bases and J dropped 4 bases, with 18 bases sitting between them. This CDR3 contains 15 residues. CDR3 sequence reads: CASRDERFLSETQYF. CDR3 nucleotide sequence: TGTGCCAGCAGAGACGAGCGTTTTTTGTCAGAGACCCAGTACTTC.